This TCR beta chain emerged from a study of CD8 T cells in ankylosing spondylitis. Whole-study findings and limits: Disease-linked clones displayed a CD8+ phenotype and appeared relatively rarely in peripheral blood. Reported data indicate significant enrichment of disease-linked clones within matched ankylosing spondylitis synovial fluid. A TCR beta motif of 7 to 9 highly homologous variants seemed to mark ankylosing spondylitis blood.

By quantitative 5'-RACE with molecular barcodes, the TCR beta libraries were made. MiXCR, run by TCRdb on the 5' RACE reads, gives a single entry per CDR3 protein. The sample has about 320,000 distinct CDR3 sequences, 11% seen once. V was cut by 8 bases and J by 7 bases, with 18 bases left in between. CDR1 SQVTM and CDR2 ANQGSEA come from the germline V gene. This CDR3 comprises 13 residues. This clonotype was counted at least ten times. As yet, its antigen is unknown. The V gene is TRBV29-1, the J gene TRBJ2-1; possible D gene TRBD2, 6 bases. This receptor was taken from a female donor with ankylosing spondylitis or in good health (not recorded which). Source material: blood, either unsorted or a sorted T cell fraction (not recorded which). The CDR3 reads CSLGLGGGNEQFF. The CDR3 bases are TGCAGCCTGGGACTTGGTGGCGGTAATGAGCAGTTCTTC.